One and the same sample provided the 32 T cell receptor beta chains below, sequenced in a study of blood T cell repertoires in COVID-19. Method: immunoSEQ multiplex PCR; TCRdb's copy keeps in-frame clones and lacks some. The sample carries 250,000 to 350,000 clones, more than 70% recorded once. The sequenced sample consisted of peripheral blood. The receptors stem from a woman between 25 and 40 years old with COVID-19, enrolled during active disease.

This chain uses TRBV21-1 with TRBJ2-5; TRBD2, the table's D call, lacks a check against the DNA. TRBV21-1 corresponds to a pseudogene. The CDR3 extends over 16 amino acids. The CDR3 DNA reads as TGTGCCAGCAGCAACCGGACTAGCGGAGACCAAGAGACCCAGTACTTC. Its translation is CASSNRTSGDQETQYF.

J is TRBJ1-1 and V is TRBV27; 8 bases match TRBD1. The CDR3 totals 17 residues. The germline V gene encodes CDR1 MNHEY and CDR2 SMNVEV (reference sequence). V gave up 8 bases and J gave up 6 bases; unmatched junction bases: 20. The CDR3 protein is CASGTRTGHGWAPEAFF. In nucleotides, the CDR3 is TGTGCCAGCGGGACCAGGACAGGGCACGGATGGGCGCCTGAAGCTTTCTTT.

V usage is TRBV24-1 and J usage is TRBJ2-1, with D maybe TRBD2 (6 bases). The germline gives CDR1 KGHDR, CDR2 SFDVKD. The V end lost 2 bases, the J end lost 2 bases, and 6 bases lay between the germline ends. The CDR3 consists of 14 residues. In DNA form, the CDR3 reads TGTGCCACCAGTGATTGGACTACCTACAATGAGCAGTTCTTC. It codes for CATSDWTTYNEQFF.

V and J are TRBV28 and TRBJ2-1; 7 nucleotides agree with TRBD2. The V segment lost 2 bases and the J segment 8 bases; nucleotides outside the gene matches: 15. Germline V gene sequence: CDR1 MDHEN, CDR2 SYDVKM. The CDR3 extends over 17 amino acids. The CDR3 here is CASSLTASGDPGYEQFF. CDR3 coding DNA: TGTGCCAGCAGTTTAACGGCTAGCGGAGACCCTGGGTATGAGCAGTTCTTC.

This sequence joins TRBV9 and TRBJ2-5; a weak D match, TRBD2 (5 bases). The CDR3 loop spans 14 amino acids. Germline V CDR1 and CDR2: SGDLS, YYNGEE. Trimming shortened V by 0 bases and J by 5 bases, and 11 bases separated the two germline ends. CDR3 nucleotide sequence: TGTGCCAGCAGCGTAGTCGGGAATGGGGAGACCCAGTACTTC. Translating gives CASSVVGNGETQYF.

The chain uses TRBV12-3 or TRBV12-4 and TRBJ1-2; a possible D gene is TRBD1 (5 bases). Trimming stripped 3 bases from V and 5 bases from J, with 10 bases between. This CDR3 is built from 13 residues. This CDR3 is CASSLGRRYGYTF. In DNA form, the CDR3 reads TGTGCCAGCAGTTTGGGGCGACGTTATGGCTACACCTTC.

The chain is built from TRBV28 and TRBJ2-1; D remains ambiguous. V was cut by 2 bases and J by 4 bases, with 12 bases left in between. There are 15 residues in the CDR3. The germline gives CDR1 MDHEN, CDR2 SYDVKM. In nucleotides, the CDR3 is TGTGCCAGCAGTTTAATGGCTAGTGAGTACAATGAGCAGTTCTTC. Protein product: CASSLMASEYNEQFF.

This clone was found once. V is TRBV19 and J is TRBJ2-6; D possibly corresponds to TRBD1 (7 bases). This CDR3 has 16 residues. The germline CDR1 and CDR2 sequences are LNHDA and SQIVND (reference sequence). The V gene lost 5 bases and the J gene lost 1 base, with 12 bases spanning the gap. CDR3 nucleotide sequence: TGTGCCAGTAGTGGCAGGGGGGTTTCTGGGGCCAACGTCCTGACTTTC. Protein product: CASSGRGVSGANVLTF.

The J gene is TRBJ2-1, the V gene TRBV10-3; TRBD2 matches 11 bases. CDR3 length: 16 residues. Germline values: CDR1 ENHRY, CDR2 SYGVKD. The V segment lost 6 bases and the J segment 1 base; nucleotides outside the gene matches: 5. In DNA, the CDR3 is TGTGCCATCAGGGATAGCGGGAGGGAATCCTACAATGAGCAGTTCTTC. Its translation is CAIRDSGRESYNEQFF.

The chain couples TRBV5-5 to TRBJ1-3; TRBD1 is a possible D gene (5 bases). The germline gives CDR1 SGHKS, CDR2 YYEKEE (reference sequence). This CDR3 has 15 residues. V lost 0 bases and J lost 2, with 9 bases in between. The CDR3, as DNA: TGTGCCAGCAGCTTGGGTCAGGGAACTGGAAACACCATATATTTT. It specifies CASSLGQGTGNTIYF.

This sequence joins TRBV6-5 and TRBJ1-1, with 9 positions matching TRBD1. This CDR3 has 15 amino acids. Unmatched junction bases numbered 17, after V lost 6 bases and J lost 12 bases. Per germline, CDR1 MNHEY and CDR2 SVGAGI. CDR3 region: CASSYTRGGQGTTFF. The CDR3 DNA reads TGTGCCAGCAGCTACACTAGAGGGGGACAGGGAACAACTTTCTTT.

The CDR3 nucleotides are TGTGCCAGCAGTTACGTTTCTTCTCTGGTGCGGATTTCCACAGATACGCAGTATTTT. Translated, it gives CASSYVSSLVRISTDTQYF. The genes are TRBV6-2 or TRBV6-3 and TRBJ2-3; D is unclear. V lost 2 bases and J lost 2, with 23 bases in between. This CDR3 has 19 residues. Germline values: CDR1 MNHEY, CDR2 SVGEGT.

J is TRBJ2-2 and V is TRBV4-1; TRBD2 is a possible D gene (5 bases). The CDR3 has 19 residues. Germline CDR1 is MGHRA and CDR2 is YSYEKL. The V end lost 1 base, the J end lost 0 bases, and 18 bases lay between the germline ends. CDR3 protein: CASSQGALGLHSNTGELFF. The CDR3 DNA is TGCGCCAGCAGCCAAGGAGCCCTAGGACTGCACTCGAACACCGGGGAGCTGTTTTTT.

The chain carries TRBV13 and TRBJ2-1; 9 bases are a match to TRBD1. Germline values: CDR1 PRHDT, CDR2 FYEKMQ (reference sequence). This CDR3 spans 15 amino acids. Germline trimming cut 5 bases from V and 5 bases from J; bases unmatched to any gene: 7. CDR3 in amino acids: CASSIYRGQDNEQFF. DNA of the CDR3: TGTGCCAGCAGCATTTACAGGGGGCAGGACAATGAGCAGTTCTTC.

This clone was observed a few times. The rearrangement joins TRBV25-1 to TRBJ2-7, with D hard to call. CDR3 length: 17 amino acids. Per germline, CDR1 MGHDK and CDR2 SYGVNS. Trimming left V 5 bases short and J 0 bases short, with 20 bases between. The CDR3 DNA reads TGTGCCAGCAGTCCCCCGGGTGCGGCAGTCCGCTCCTACGAGCAGTACTTC. Translation gives CASSPPGAAVRSYEQYF.

The sample holds one count of this clone. The rearrangement links TRBV6-5 to TRBJ1-2, with a possible D match to TRBD1 (5 bases). Per germline, CDR1 MNHEY and CDR2 SVGAGI. Trimming stripped 2 bases from V and 4 bases from J, with 8 bases between. CDR3 size: 13 residues. CDR3 in DNA: TGTGCCAGCAGTTACCAGGGAAGCTATGGCTACACCTTC. This gives the protein CASSYQGSYGYTF.

The chain couples TRBV6-2 or TRBV6-3 to TRBJ2-7, with 10 bases fitting TRBD2. Germline V gene data show CDR1 as MNHEY and CDR2 as SVGEGT. With V trimmed by 2 bases and J by 4 bases, 11 bases remained unmatched. This CDR3 region has 17 residues. The CDR3 reads CASSYNRASGSAYEQYF. As DNA, the CDR3 is TGTGCCAGCAGTTACAACCGAGCTAGCGGGAGTGCGTACGAGCAGTACTTC.

V usage is TRBV5-1 and J usage is TRBJ1-3; the D gene is possibly TRBD1 (5 bases). Trimming removed 0 bases at V and 3 bases at J, with 10 bases between. Germline assignment: CDR1 SGHRS and CDR2 YFSETQ. The CDR3 has 15 residues. The DNA for the CDR3 is TGCGCCAGCAGCTTGGAAAGGGGTCTTGGAAACACCATATATTTT. It is translated as CASSLERGLGNTIYF.

The chain couples TRBV28 to TRBJ1-1, with no clear D. Germline loops: CDR1 MDHEN, CDR2 SYDVKM. Trimming took 7 bases from V and 1 from J, leaving 10 bases between them. CDR3 length: 13 residues. The CDR3 sequence: CASNGVANTEAFF. The CDR3 DNA reads as TGTGCCAGCAACGGGGTGGCGAACACTGAAGCTTTCTTT.

As to this clone: A read error may produce the germline difference seen at one junction end. This chain uses TRBV3-1 (or the pseudogene TRBV3-2) with TRBJ2-7, with 11 bases that match TRBD1. Germline CDR1 reads LGHDT; CDR2 reads YNNKEL (reference sequence). This CDR3 region has 13 residues. In DNA form, the CDR3 reads TGTGCCAGCCGCCAAGGGACAGGGGGAGAGCAGTACTTC. This gives the protein CASRQGTGGEQYF.

This clone was recorded once. The rearrangement uses TRBV19 and TRBJ2-1, with 8 bases fitting TRBD2. CDR3 size: 16 residues. Germline CDR1 and CDR2: LNHDA and SQIVND (reference sequence). With V trimmed by 5 bases and J by 8 bases, 14 bases remained unmatched. The CDR3 here is CASSSSGVAGRDEQFF. CDR3 DNA: TGTGCCAGTAGTTCCAGCGGGGTAGCGGGAAGGGATGAGCAGTTCTTC.

The CDR3 bases are TGTGCCAGGGGCAGGATCAGTCAGCCCCAGCATTTT. This sequence encodes CARGRISQPQHF. V usage is TRBV7-4 and J usage is TRBJ1-5, with D hard to call. The CDR3 is 12 residues long. Trimming removed 9 bases from V and 6 bases from J, with 12 bases in between. Germline V gene sequence: CDR1 SGHVT, CDR2 SQSDAQ.

V and J are TRBV18 and TRBJ1-1, with 8 bases that match TRBD1. From germline, CDR1 is KGHSH and CDR2 LQKENI. The CDR3 length is 13 residues. Losses at the gene ends were 6 bases for V and 7 bases for J; bases not matched to a gene: 7. The CDR3 is CASSYGQGFEAFF. The DNA of the CDR3 is TGTGCCAGCTCTTACGGACAGGGTTTTGAAGCTTTCTTT.

This clone turned up a few times. The chain joins TRBV7-9 to TRBJ1-3, with 8 bases matching TRBD1. V lost 5 bases and J lost 8; bases outside the gene matches: 11. Germline CDR1 SEHNR, CDR2 FQNEAQ (reference sequence). The CDR3 is 15 amino acids. The CDR3 protein is CASSPPGQVGDTIYF. CDR3 bases: TGTGCCAGCAGCCCACCGGGACAGGTGGGGGACACCATATATTTT.

This clone appeared a few times. DNA for the CDR3: TGTGCCACCAGTGATCATGGTACCGGACTGCCAACTGAAGCTTTCTTT. It encodes CATSDHGTGLPTEAFF. The chain links TRBV24-1 to TRBJ1-1; no firm D call. V dropped 3 bases and J dropped 5 bases, with 18 bases sitting between them. This CDR3 is 16 amino acids long. In germline, CDR1 is KGHDR, CDR2 SFDVKD.

The rearrangement links TRBV19 to TRBJ2-7; D perhaps matches TRBD1 (5 bases). V lost 3 bases to trimming and J lost 0 bases, with 12 bases between them. This CDR3 region has 15 residues. Looked up from germline, CDR1 is LNHDA and CDR2 is SQIVND (reference sequence). CDR3 protein: CASSIGAAFSYEQYF. DNA for the CDR3: TGTGCCAGTAGTATTGGGGCAGCTTTCTCCTACGAGCAGTACTTC.

The V gene is TRBV30, the J gene TRBJ2-7; perhaps TRBD1 as D (5 bases). CDR3 length: 12 amino acids. Germline values: CDR1 GTSNPN, CDR2 SVGIG (reference sequence). Trimming removed 1 base at V and 4 bases at J, with 8 bases between. The CDR3 loop is CAWSDRQYEQYF. CDR3 DNA: TGTGCCTGGAGTGACCGACAGTACGAGCAGTACTTC.

This clone appeared once. The rearrangement joins TRBV19 to TRBJ1-2; D gene ambiguous. The CDR3 length is 14 residues. Germline values: CDR1 LNHDA, CDR2 SQIVND (reference sequence). The V end lost 7 bases, the J end lost 6 bases, and 18 bases lay between the germline ends. CDR3 residues: CASTHSGAADGYTF. The CDR3 DNA follows: TGTGCCAGTACCCATTCAGGAGCAGCGGATGGCTACACCTTC.

V usage is TRBV13 and J usage is TRBJ1-2, with a tentative D call TRBD1 (5 bases). Germline values: CDR1 PRHDT, CDR2 FYEKMQ (reference sequence). CDR3 length: 14 amino acids. Trimming stripped 3 bases from V and 13 bases from J, with 21 bases between. The CDR3 region has the DNA TGTGCCAGCAGCTTGGTCGGAGGGGTTAGCTTCTTCACCTTC. Amino acids: CASSLVGGVSFFTF.

The rearrangement joins TRBV2 to TRBJ1-1; 7 nucleotides match TRBD1. V was clipped by 6 bases and J by 8 bases; unmatched bases: 15. CDR1 and CDR2 (germline): SNHLY, FYNNEI. The CDR3 length is 15 residues. CDR3 region: CASRKYQGVTAEAFF. In DNA, the CDR3 is TGTGCCAGCAGGAAATACCAGGGGGTGACAGCAGAAGCTTTCTTT.

V usage is TRBV5-1 and J usage is TRBJ2-1, with 8 bases fitting TRBD2. The CDR3 sequence is 18 residues long. In germline, CDR1 is SGHRS, CDR2 YFSETQ. V dropped 0 bases and J dropped 6; count of bases not matched to a gene: 14. The CDR3 bases are TGCGCCAGCAGCTTGGCCAGTTTAGCGGGGACTAGGGGCAATGAGCAGTTCTTC. The encoded protein is CASSLASLAGTRGNEQFF.

The J gene is TRBJ1-3, the V gene TRBV3-1 (or the pseudogene TRBV3-2); no clear D gene. Trimming took off 4 bases at V and 0 bases at J, with 4 bases between the two ends. Germline V gene lookup returns CDR1 LGHDT and CDR2 YNNKEL (reference sequence). This CDR3 contains 13 residues. CDR3 sequence: CASSRGSGNTIYF. The CDR3 region has the DNA TGTGCCAGCAGCCGAGGCTCTGGAAACACCATATATTTT.